Sequencing of this T cell receptor (beta chain) was carried out in a study of metastatic and nonmetastatic thyroid tumors (dated by TCRdb to 2018 to 2021). For context, the study as a whole: For patients with malignant and with benign thyroid disease, the researchers compared repertoires between peripheral blood samples and tumor or nodule tissue samples.

What the study reported, not specific to this receptor: In both blood and tumor samples, malignant tumors were reported to have significantly higher TCR beta diversity than benign nodules.

Library generation was performed with PCR. Reads for this sample came from an Illumina HiSeq 4000. High-throughput sequencing was used to profile the CDR3 region of the TCR beta-chain in every patient. The original methods were these. A classifier to discriminate distant-metastatic papillary thyroid cancer patients was built from CDR3 differences across clinicopathological groups. Repertoire diversity was assessed with the Shannon index, and tumor-blood repertoire similarity with the Morisita-Horn index. Using fastp trimming at Q25 and MiXCR clonotype assembly, TCRdb reanalyzed the public sequencing data and kept in-frame beta chains. These V and J calls are TCRdb output, not the study's own analysis. A total of about 16,000 clones appear in this sample, roughly 23% of them only once. Of the sample, roughly 9.7% is held by the ten largest clones. V is reduced by 4 bases and J by 2 bases, leaving a spacing of 5 bases between them. According to the germline V gene, CDR1 reads SGDLS and CDR2 reads YYNGEE. From cysteine to phenylalanine, the CDR3 is 12 amino acids long. The DNA shown is the 36-base CDR3, in frame from base 1.

No treatment had been received by any patient before thyroid surgery. Patient clinical samples collected from about 2012 to 2018 were retrospectively analysed using T-cell receptor beta sequencing. This clone registers as medium-sized (0.01 to 0.1%) within its sample. The antigen it recognizes is unknown. No per-base quality is available; no much larger clone lies one base away. The sequencing sample was made of blood. This TCR was sampled from a male donor with papillary thyroid cancer or a benign thyroid nodule (not recorded which). Some clones in this sample may be carry-over from other donors' samples. Recombination joined TRBV9 with TRBJ2-3; no D segment can be confidently identified. The base sequence is TGTGCCAGCAGCTTACTCACAGATACGCAGTATTTT. This yields the protein CASSLLTDTQYF.